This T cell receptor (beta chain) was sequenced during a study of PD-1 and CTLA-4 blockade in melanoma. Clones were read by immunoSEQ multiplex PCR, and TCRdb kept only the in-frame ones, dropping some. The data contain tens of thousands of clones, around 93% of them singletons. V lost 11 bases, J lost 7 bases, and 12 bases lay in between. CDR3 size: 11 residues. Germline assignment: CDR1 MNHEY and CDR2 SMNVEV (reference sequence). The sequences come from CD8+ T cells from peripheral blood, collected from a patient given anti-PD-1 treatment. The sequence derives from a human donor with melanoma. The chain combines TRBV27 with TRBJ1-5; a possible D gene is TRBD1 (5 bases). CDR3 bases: TGTGCCGGCGGGGGGGGACAGCCCCAGCATTTT. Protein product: CAGGGGQPQHF.